Detailed here is one T cell receptor beta chain. Antigen unknown. This specimen comes from a study of long-term antiretroviral therapy in people with HIV. In the study overall: First collections came about a decade before the 2015 immediate-ART recommendation. Study-level results: Diversity measured after ART increased yet remained under transplant donor controls.

Samples were assayed with immunoSEQ v3.0 at survey level. Assay used: immunoSEQ multiplex PCR; TCRdb lists only in-frame clones, some missing. The sample lists roughly 30,000 clones, approximately 88% occurring once. The CDR3 totals 13 residues. V lost 6 bases, J lost 0 bases, and 5 bases stayed unmatched. Germline V gene lookup returns CDR1 SQVTM and CDR2 ANQGSEA. The TCR was taken from a man aged 30-40 years with HIV. The chain uses TRBV29-1 and TRBJ2-7; 7 nucleotides match TRBD2. The sequences come from unsorted PBMCs, collected almost 2.9 years after starting antiretroviral therapy. The CDR3 DNA is TGCAGCGTCCCCGGGACTAACTCCTACGAGCAGTACTTC. Its protein product is CSVPGTNSYEQYF.